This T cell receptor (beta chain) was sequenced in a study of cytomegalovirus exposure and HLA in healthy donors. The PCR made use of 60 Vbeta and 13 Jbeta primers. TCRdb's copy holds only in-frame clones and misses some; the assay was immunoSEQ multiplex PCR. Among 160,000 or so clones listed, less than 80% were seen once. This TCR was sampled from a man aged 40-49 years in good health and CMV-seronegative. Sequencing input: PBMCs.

This CDR3 reads CASSFSSAGGTEAFF. The CDR3 DNA reads as TGCGCCAGCAGCTTTTCTTCGGCGGGGGGAACTGAAGCTTTCTTT. V gene TRBV5-1 combines with J gene TRBJ1-1; TRBD1 might be the D (5 bases). V lost 2 bases and J 5 bases, leaving 16 bases between the germline ends. CDR1 and CDR2 (germline): SGHRS, YFSETQ. This CDR3 is built from 15 residues. Full variable domain (remainder filled in from reference TRBV5-1 and TRBJ1-1): KAGVTQTPRYLIKTRGQQVTLSCSPISGHRSVSWYQQTPGQGLQFLFEYFSETQRNKGNFPGRFSGRQFSNSRSEMNVSTLELGDSALYLCASSFSSAGGTEAFFGQGTRLTVV.